This TCR beta chain was sequenced during a study of tissue T cells after allogeneic stem cell transplantation. The method was immunoSEQ multiplex PCR; TCRdb's version includes in-frame clones alone and lacks a portion of them. The data hold more than 45,000 clones, with 73% observed a single time. The study's findings and limits: In patients and mice, blood and spleen missed much of tissue repertoire. Within patients, tissue anatomy strongly shaped TCR repertoire composition. Motif-based clustering found tissue-specific repertoire signatures shared across patients, though few clones were shared. Some tissue clones might be persisting host cells; their alloreactivity or antigen specificity was not determined.

This clone came up a few times. The antigen remains undetermined. All gene names here are mouse names. The read finishes 1 residue shy of the CDR3 end, and the germline J gene is used to complete it. Between the trimmed V and J ends, which lost 1 base and 6 bases, there was a span of 7 bases. The germline V gene has CDR1 SGHSA and CDR2 FRNQAP. The CDR3 is 12 amino acids. The sample comprised sorted cells pooled from one or two spleens. The V gene is TRBV16, the J gene TRBJ2-7; perhaps TRBD2 as D (5 bases). This sequence was found in a pool of C57BL/6 mice in good health. The CDR3 is CASSLVGVEQYF. Partial CDR3 DNA: TGTGCAAGCAGCTTAGTTGGGGTTGAACAGTAC. The full variable domain, with the rest looked up from reference TRBV16 and TRBJ2-7, is NAGVIQTPRHKVTGKGQEATLWCEPISGHSAVFWYRQTIVQGLEFLTYFRNQAPIDDSGMPKERFSAQMPNQSHSTLKIQSTQPQDSAVYLCASSLVGVEQYFGPGTRLTVL.